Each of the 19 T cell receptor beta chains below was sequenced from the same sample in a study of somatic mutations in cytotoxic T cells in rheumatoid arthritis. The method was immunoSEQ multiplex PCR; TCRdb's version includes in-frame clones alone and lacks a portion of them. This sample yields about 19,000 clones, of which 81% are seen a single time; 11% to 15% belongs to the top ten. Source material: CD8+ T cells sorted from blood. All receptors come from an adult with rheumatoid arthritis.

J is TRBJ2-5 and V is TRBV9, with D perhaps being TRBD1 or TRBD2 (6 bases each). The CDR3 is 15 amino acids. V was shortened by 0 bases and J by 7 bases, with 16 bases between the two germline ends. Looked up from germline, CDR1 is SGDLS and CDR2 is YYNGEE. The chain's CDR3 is CASSVEGGPSGTQYF. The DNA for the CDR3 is TGTGCCAGCAGCGTAGAGGGGGGCCCCTCAGGGACCCAGTACTTC.

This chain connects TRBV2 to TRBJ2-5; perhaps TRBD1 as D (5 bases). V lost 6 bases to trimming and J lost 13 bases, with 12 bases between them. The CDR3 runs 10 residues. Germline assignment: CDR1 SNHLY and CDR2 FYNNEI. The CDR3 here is CASRRQLVYF. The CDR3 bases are TGTGCCAGCAGGAGACAGTTGGTGTACTTC.

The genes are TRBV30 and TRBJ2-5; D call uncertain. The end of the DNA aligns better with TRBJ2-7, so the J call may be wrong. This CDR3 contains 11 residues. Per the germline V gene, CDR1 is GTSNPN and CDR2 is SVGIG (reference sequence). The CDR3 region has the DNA TGTGCCTGGAGTGCGGACTACGAGCAGTACTTC. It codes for CAWSADYEQYF.

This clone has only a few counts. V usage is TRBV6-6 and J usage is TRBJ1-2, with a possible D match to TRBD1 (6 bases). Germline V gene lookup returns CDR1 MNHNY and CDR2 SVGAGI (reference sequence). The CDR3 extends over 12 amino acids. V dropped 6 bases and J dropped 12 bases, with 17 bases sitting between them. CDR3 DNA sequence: TGTGCCAGCAGCTATACAGGGCCGGTCGACACCTTC. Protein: CASSYTGPVDTF.

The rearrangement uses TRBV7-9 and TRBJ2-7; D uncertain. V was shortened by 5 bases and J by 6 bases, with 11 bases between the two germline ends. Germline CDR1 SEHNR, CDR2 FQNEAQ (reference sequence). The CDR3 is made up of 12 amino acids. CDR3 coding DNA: TGTGCCAGCAGCACCCCCTCCCGCGAGCAGTACTTC. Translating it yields CASSTPSREQYF.

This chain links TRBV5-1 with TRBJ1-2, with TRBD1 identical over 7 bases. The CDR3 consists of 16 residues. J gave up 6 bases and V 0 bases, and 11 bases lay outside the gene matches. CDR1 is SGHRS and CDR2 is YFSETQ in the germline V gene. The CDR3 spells CASSLGAGGGPDGYTF. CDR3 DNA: TGCGCCAGCAGCTTGGGAGCAGGGGGGGGGCCGGATGGCTACACCTTC.

The CDR3 DNA is TGCGCCAGCAGCCAAGATATGAGGGAGTTGGACGAGCAGTACTTC. Its protein is CASSQDMRELDEQYF. V is TRBV4-1 and J is TRBJ2-7, with a tentative D call TRBD2 (5 bases). The CDR3 is 15 amino acids. Looked up from germline, CDR1 is MGHRA and CDR2 is YSYEKL. V was pared by 0 bases and J by 5 bases, with 14 bases between.

The DNA for the CDR3 is TGTGCCAGCAGCCATGTCGGGAACTCGATGGAGGAAGAGACCCAGTACTTC. Protein sequence: CASSHVGNSMEEETQYF. The V gene is TRBV4-2, the J gene TRBJ2-5; D might be TRBD2 (5 bases). CDR1 is LGHNA, CDR2 YNFKEQ, per germline. There are 17 residues in the CDR3. The ends were cut back, 3 bases at V and 3 bases at J, with 20 bases in the middle.

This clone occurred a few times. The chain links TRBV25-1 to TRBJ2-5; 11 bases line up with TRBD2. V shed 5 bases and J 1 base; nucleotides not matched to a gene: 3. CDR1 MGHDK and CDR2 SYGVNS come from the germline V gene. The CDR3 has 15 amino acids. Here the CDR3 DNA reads TGTGCCAGCAGTTCGGGACTAGCGGTCCAAGAGACCCAGTACTTC. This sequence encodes CASSSGLAVQETQYF.

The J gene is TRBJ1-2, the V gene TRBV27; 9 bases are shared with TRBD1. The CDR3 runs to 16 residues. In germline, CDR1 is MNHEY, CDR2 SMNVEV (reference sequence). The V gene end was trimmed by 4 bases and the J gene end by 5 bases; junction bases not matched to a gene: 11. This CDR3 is CASSSGRDREQYGYTF. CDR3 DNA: TGTGCCAGCAGTTCCGGACGGGACAGGGAACAATATGGCTACACCTTC.

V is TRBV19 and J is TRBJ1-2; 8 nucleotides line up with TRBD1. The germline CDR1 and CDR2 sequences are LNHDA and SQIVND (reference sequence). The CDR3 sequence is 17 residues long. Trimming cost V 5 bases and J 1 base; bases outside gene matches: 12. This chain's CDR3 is CASSAWDRTTSNYGYTF. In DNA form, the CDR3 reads TGTGCCAGTAGTGCCTGGGACAGGACTACAAGTAACTATGGCTACACCTTC.

The CDR3 bases are TGCGCCAGCAGCCAAGCTCCCGTCGGGGTAGCGGGAGGGCTAGTAGATGAGCAGTTCTTC. This gives the protein CASSQAPVGVAGGLVDEQFF. This chain uses TRBV4-1 with TRBJ2-1; 11 bases line up with TRBD2. The V and J ends lost 1 base and 8 bases, in that order; junction bases with no gene match: 19. CDR1 is MGHRA and CDR2 is YSYEKL in the germline V gene. The CDR3 spans 20 residues.

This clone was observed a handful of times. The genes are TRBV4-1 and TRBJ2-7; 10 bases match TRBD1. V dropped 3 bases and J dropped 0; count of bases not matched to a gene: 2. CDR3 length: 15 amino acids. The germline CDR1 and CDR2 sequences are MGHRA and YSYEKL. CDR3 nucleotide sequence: TGCGCCAGCAGCCACGGGACAGGGGCCTCCTACGAGCAGTACTTC. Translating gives CASSHGTGASYEQYF.

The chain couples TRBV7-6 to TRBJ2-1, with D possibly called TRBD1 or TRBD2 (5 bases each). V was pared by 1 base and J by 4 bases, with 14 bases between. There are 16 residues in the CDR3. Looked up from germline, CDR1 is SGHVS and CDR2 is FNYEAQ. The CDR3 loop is CASSLGFQGPYNEQFF. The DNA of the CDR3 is TGTGCCAGCAGCTTAGGGTTTCAGGGACCGTACAATGAGCAGTTCTTC.

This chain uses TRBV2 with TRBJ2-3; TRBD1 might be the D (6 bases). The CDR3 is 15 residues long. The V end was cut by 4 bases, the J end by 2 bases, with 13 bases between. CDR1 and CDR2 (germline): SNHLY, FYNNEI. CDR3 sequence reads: CASSVGTTNTDTQYF. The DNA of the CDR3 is TGTGCCAGCAGTGTCGGGACAACCAACACAGATACGCAGTATTTT.

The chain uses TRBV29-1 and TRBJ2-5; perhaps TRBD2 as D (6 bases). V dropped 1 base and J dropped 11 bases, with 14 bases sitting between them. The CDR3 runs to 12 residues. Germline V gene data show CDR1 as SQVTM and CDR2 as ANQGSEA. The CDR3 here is CSVEAGAREQYF. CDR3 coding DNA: TGCAGCGTTGAAGCGGGAGCGAGGGAGCAGTACTTC.

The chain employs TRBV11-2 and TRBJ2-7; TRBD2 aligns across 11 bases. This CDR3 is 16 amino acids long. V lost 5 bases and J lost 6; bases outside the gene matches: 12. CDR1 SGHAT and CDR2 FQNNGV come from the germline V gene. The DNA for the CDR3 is TGTGCCAGCAGCCTGGTAGCGGGAGGGCCGCTTAGCGAGCAGTACTTC. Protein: CASSLVAGGPLSEQYF.

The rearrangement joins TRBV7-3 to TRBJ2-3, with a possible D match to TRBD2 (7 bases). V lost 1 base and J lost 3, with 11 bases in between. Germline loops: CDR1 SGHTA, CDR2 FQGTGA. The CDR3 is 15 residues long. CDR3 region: CASSLMGGATDTQYF. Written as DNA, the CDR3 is TGTGCCAGCAGCTTAATGGGGGGGGCGACAGATACGCAGTATTTT.

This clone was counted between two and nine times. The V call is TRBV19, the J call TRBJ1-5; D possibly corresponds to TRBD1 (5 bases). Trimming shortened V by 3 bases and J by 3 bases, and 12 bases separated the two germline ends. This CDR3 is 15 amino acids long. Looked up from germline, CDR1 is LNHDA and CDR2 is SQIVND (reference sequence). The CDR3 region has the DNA TGTGCCAGTAGTATCATGGGGCTTATCAATCAGCCCCAGCATTTT. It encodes CASSIMGLINQPQHF.